Listed below are T cell receptor beta chains from one sample, sequenced in a study of T cell responses to AZD1222 COVID-19 vaccine. TCRdb keeps only in-frame clones here, not all; method: immunoSEQ multiplex PCR. The repertoire includes some 150,000 clones, approximately 87% of them detected once, and about 9.8% sits in the top ten. This specimen was peripheral blood, taken 28 days after the second AZD1222 dose. These receptors were collected from an adult who received the AZD1222 COVID-19 vaccine. The CDR3 runs from the conserved cysteine through the conserved F or W. A D gene is named only where the DNA matches it firmly. Clone size is given for some rows only: seen once, a few or many times, or a class if the clone is expanded.

J,size,V,D,DNA,CDR3
TRBJ2-1,-,TRBV18,-,TGTGCCAGCTCACCCCCCAGCCGGGACGGCAATGAGCAGTTCTTC,CASSPPSRDGNEQFF
TRBJ2-7,-,TRBV19,TRBD1,TGTGCCAGTAGCTTGGGACAGGGTATACTGTACTTC,CASSLGQGILYF
TRBJ1-5,-,TRBV19,-,TGTGCCAGTATCGGCAGCCCTTATAGCAATCAGCCCCAGCATTTT,CASIGSPYSNQPQHF
TRBJ1-6,-,TRBV2,-,TGTGCCAGCGGTGAACAGGGACGGAATTCACCCCTCCACTTT,CASGEQGRNSPLHF
TRBJ2-1,-,TRBV18,-,TGTGCCAGCTCACCCGGTACGGGATCCTACAATGAGCAGTTCTTC,CASSPGTGSYNEQFF
TRBJ2-5,-,TRBV30,-,TGTGCCTGGAGTGTACGAGCGGGTCAAGAGACCCAGTACTTC,CAWSVRAGQETQYF
TRBJ2-7,-,TRBV6-1,-,TGTGCCAGCAGTGTATCAGGGGTGGGCTTACCCTACGAGCAGTACTTC,CASSVSGVGLPYEQYF
TRBJ1-1,-,TRBV19,-,TGTGCCAGTAGTATAGTCAGAATGAACACTGAAGCTTTCTTT,CASSIVRMNTEAFF
TRBJ1-1,-,TRBV18,TRBD1,TGTGCCAGCTCTCCCAGGACAGGGGCTAGTGAAGCTGAAGCTTTCTTT,CASSPRTGASEAEAFF
TRBJ2-2,-,TRBV19,-,TGTGCCAGTAGTACACTAGCTTCCACCGGGGAGCTGTTTTTT,CASSTLASTGELFF
TRBJ1-5,-,TRBV29-1,-,TGCAGCGTTGACAGGGGAGATGGCAATCAGCCCCAGCATTTT,CSVDRGDGNQPQHF
TRBJ2-3,-,TRBV5-4,-,TGTGCCAGCAGCCGAACGGCGGGAATCACAGATACGCAGTATTTT,CASSRTAGITDTQYF
TRBJ2-7,-,TRBV3-1/TRBV3-2,-,TGTGCCAGCAGCCAATTACCGGGATCCTACGAGCAGTACTTC,CASSQLPGSYEQYF
TRBJ2-2,-,TRBV7-9,TRBD2,TGTGCCAGCAGCTTAGTGAGTAGCGGGAGGACCGGGGAGCTGTTTTTT,CASSLVSSGRTGELFF
TRBJ1-6,few,TRBV5-6,TRBD1,TGTGCCAGCAGCCCCCTCGACAGGGAAGATTCACCCCTCCACTTT,CASSPLDREDSPLHF
TRBJ1-1,-,TRBV5-1,-,TGCGCCAGCAGCGCGGACCTGGCCACTGAAGCTTTCTTT,CASSADLATEAFF
TRBJ1-1,-,TRBV2,TRBD1,TGTGCCAGCAGTACAAAACAGGGGAGCACTGAAGCTTTCTTT,CASSTKQGSTEAFF
TRBJ1-3,-,TRBV13,-,TGTGCCAGCAGCACCCCCGAGGACCGCGGAAACACCATATATTTT,CASSTPEDRGNTIYF
TRBJ2-7,-,TRBV6-2/TRBV6-3,-,TGTGCCAGCAGTTCCATGACTCGGCCGTCAGGATCCTACGAGCAGTACTTC,CASSSMTRPSGSYEQYF
TRBJ2-6,-,TRBV3-1/TRBV3-2,-,TGTGCCAGCAGCCAGCAACCCTCTGGGGCCAACGTCCTGACTTTC,CASSQQPSGANVLTF
TRBJ2-3,-,TRBV15,-,TGTGCCACCAGCAGAGAGATTAGCGCAGATACGCAGTATTTT,CATSREISADTQYF
TRBJ1-4,-,TRBV5-1,-,TGCGCCAGCGGCCGAGGGGGTAACACTAATGAAAAACTGTTTTTT,CASGRGGNTNEKLFF
TRBJ2-5,-,TRBV7-8,-,TGTGCCAGCAGCCCCAGACTTGGCGGGGAGACCCAGTACTTC,CASSPRLGGETQYF
TRBJ1-1,-,TRBV7-2,-,TGTGCCAGCAGCTTTAGCGTGAACACTGAAGCTTTCTTT,CASSFSVNTEAFF
TRBJ2-3,-,TRBV15,-,TGTGCCACCAGCAGAGGGGGGCGCACAGATACGCAGTATTTT,CATSRGGRTDTQYF
TRBJ2-7,-,TRBV25-1,-,TGTGCCAGCAGTGAATTGCCTCCAGGGACCTACGAGCAGTACTTC,CASSELPPGTYEQYF
TRBJ1-2,once,TRBV4-1,-,TGCGCCAGCAGCCCCACAGGAAACTATGGCTACACCTTC,CASSPTGNYGYTF
TRBJ2-7,-,TRBV10-3,TRBD1,TGTGCCCATCGGGGCTCGACAGGGGGGACGAACGAGCAGTACTTC,CAHRGSTGGTNEQYF
TRBJ2-5,-,TRBV28,-,TGTGCCATTGGATCCGGGACGGACCAAGAGACCCAGTACTTC,CAIGSGTDQETQYF
TRBJ2-3,-,TRBV27,-,TGTGCCAGCAGTCGATCAGGGTCCTGGGGAGATACGCAGTATTTT,CASSRSGSWGDTQYF
TRBJ2-3,-,TRBV18,-,TGTGCCAGCTCACCAGGGCCCGGAGATACGCAGTATTTT,CASSPGPGDTQYF
TRBJ2-1,-,TRBV19,TRBD2,TGTGCCAGTACTCCACTAGCGGGGCTACACAATGAGCAGTTCTTC,CASTPLAGLHNEQFF
TRBJ2-1,-,TRBV24-1,TRBD2,TGTGCCACCAGTGAAAGGACTAGCGGGAGGAATGAGCAGTTCTTC,CATSERTSGRNEQFF
TRBJ1-1,-,TRBV28,-,TGTGCCTCAGCATCCCCCTTGAACACTGAAGCTTTCTTT,CASASPLNTEAFF
TRBJ1-5,few,TRBV5-1,-,TGCGCCAGCAGCCGCGACCCAGGGGTGCAGCCCCAGCATTTT,CASSRDPGVQPQHF
TRBJ2-1,-,TRBV28,-,TGTGCCAGCAGTTTAACAGGGTATATCCCCTACAATGAGCAGTTCTTC,CASSLTGYIPYNEQFF
TRBJ2-2,-,TRBV6-6,-,TGTGCCAGCTACTTGGGGGGCAAGGGCGGGGAGCTGTTTTTT,CASYLGGKGGELFF
TRBJ1-5,-,TRBV6-5,-,TGTGCCAGCAGTTATTTGGGGGGCCAGCCCCAGCATTTT,CASSYLGGQPQHF
TRBJ1-5,-,TRBV28,-,TGTGCCAGCAGGAAGGTTCTCTGGGATCAGCCCCAGCATTTT,CASRKVLWDQPQHF
TRBJ2-7,-,TRBV4-3,-,TGCGCCAGCAGCCAAGATGTGGGCTACGAGCAGTACTTC,CASSQDVGYEQYF